What follows describes a single T cell receptor (beta chain). Its antigen remains unidentified. The source of the sample is a study of OX40 agonist ivuxolimab in advanced cancers. In the study overall: Across the patients, intravenous ivuxolimab was delivered every 2 weeks at 0.01 to 10 mg/kg.

Sequencing used immunoSEQ multiplex PCR; TCRdb keeps in-frame clones, though not all of them. The sample includes fewer than 80,000 clones, around 85% of them seen just once. Notes on the study in general: Expanded clones belonging to CD8+ T cells outnumbered, on average, those of CD4+. With doses of 0.1 to 3.0 mg/kg, CD4+ and CD8+ blood T cells had undergone clonal expansion by week 6.

This CDR3 is built from 14 residues. CDR1 and CDR2 from the germline V gene are MDHEN and SYDVKM. V was trimmed by 2 bases and J by 6 bases, leaving 12 bases between them. Sequencing was performed on CD4+ or CD8+ T cells sorted from blood, taken in a trial of the OX40 agonist ivuxolimab. The genes are TRBV28 and TRBJ2-3; D uncertain. This sequence originates from an adult with an advanced solid tumor such as melanoma, head and neck, liver or kidney cancer. The CDR3 DNA sequence: TGTGCCAGCAGTTTACCCGAACGTCAGGATACGCAGTATTTT. This translates into CASSLPERQDTQYF.